The rows below give T cell receptor beta chains drawn from one sample of a study of cytomegalovirus exposure and HLA in healthy donors. The protocol was immunoSEQ multiplex PCR, while the TCRdb copy is restricted to in-frame clones and leaves out a portion. The sample includes tens of thousands of clones, around 94% of them seen just once. The sequencing sample was made of PBMCs. Receptor source: a man aged 18 to 29 in good health and CMV-seronegative. The CDR3 runs from the conserved cysteine through the conserved F or W. The D gene is left open where the match is weak. The size entry is marked missing in some rows and otherwise reads once, few, many or a size class.

V gene	J gene	clone size	D gene	CDR3 DNA	CDR3 protein
TRBV28	TRBJ2-2	-	-	TGTGCCAGCAGTTACCCAGGAACAACCGGGGAGCTGTTTTTT	CASSYPGTTGELFF
TRBV18	TRBJ2-1	-	TRBD2	TGTGCCAGCTCACCGGGCAGGGAGGGTGAGCAGTTCTTC	CASSPGREGEQFF
TRBV6-5	TRBJ2-7	few	-	TGTGCCGCAGGGCTTCAGCAGTACTTC	CAAGLQQYF
TRBV18	TRBJ2-7	-	TRBD1	TGTGCCAGCTCACTGACAGGGGACGAGCAGTACTTC	CASSLTGDEQYF
TRBV5-4	TRBJ2-7	once	TRBD1	TGTGCCAGCAGCTCACAGGGGGCAGGCGAGCAGTACTTC	CASSSQGAGEQYF
TRBV5-5	TRBJ2-7	-	TRBD1	TGTGCCAGCAGCTGGCGCCGGGACAGAGCCTACGAGCAGTACTTC	CASSWRRDRAYEQYF
TRBV7-2	TRBJ1-1	-	-	TGTGCCAGCAGCTACACGGTGGAGCCTGAAGCTTTCTTT	CASSYTVEPEAFF
TRBV28	TRBJ2-4	-	-	TGTGCCAGCAGTTTACCGGTGGAAGGGGTTCAGTACTTC	CASSLPVEGVQYF
TRBV10-3	TRBJ2-3	-	-	TGTGCCATCAGGGGAGAGGGCGGCCCCACAGATACGCAGTATTTT	CAIRGEGGPTDTQYF
TRBV6-6	TRBJ2-2	-	-	TGTGCCAGCAGTTGGCAGGGGCGGAACACCGGGGAGCTGTTTTTT	CASSWQGRNTGELFF
TRBV28	TRBJ2-5	-	TRBD1	TGTGCCTCCCGGGACAGGGGAATCCAAGAGACCCAGTACTTC	CASRDRGIQETQYF
TRBV7-8	TRBJ2-7	-	-	TGTGCCAGCAGCCCTCAACCGGGACACGGGCTTGGGGAGCAGTACTTC	CASSPQPGHGLGEQYF
TRBV6-5	TRBJ2-5	-	-	TGTGCCTCCCGGGACACACAAGAGACCCAGTACTTC	CASRDTQETQYF
TRBV28	TRBJ1-5	-	TRBD1	TGTGCCAGCAGTTTAAAAACGCAGGGGGGCAATCAGCCCCAGCATTTT	CASSLKTQGGNQPQHF
TRBV9	TRBJ1-5	-	-	TGTGCCAGCAGTTTAAATTCGAATCAGCCCCAGCATTTT	CASSLNSNQPQHF
TRBV5-1	TRBJ2-2	-	TRBD1	TGCGCCAGCAGCTCCGGACAGGGTAACACCGGGGAGCTGTTTTTT	CASSSGQGNTGELFF
TRBV19	TRBJ2-5	-	-	TGTGCCAGTAGTATAAGGGGGTCTTTTCAAGAGACCCAGTACTTC	CASSIRGSFQETQYF